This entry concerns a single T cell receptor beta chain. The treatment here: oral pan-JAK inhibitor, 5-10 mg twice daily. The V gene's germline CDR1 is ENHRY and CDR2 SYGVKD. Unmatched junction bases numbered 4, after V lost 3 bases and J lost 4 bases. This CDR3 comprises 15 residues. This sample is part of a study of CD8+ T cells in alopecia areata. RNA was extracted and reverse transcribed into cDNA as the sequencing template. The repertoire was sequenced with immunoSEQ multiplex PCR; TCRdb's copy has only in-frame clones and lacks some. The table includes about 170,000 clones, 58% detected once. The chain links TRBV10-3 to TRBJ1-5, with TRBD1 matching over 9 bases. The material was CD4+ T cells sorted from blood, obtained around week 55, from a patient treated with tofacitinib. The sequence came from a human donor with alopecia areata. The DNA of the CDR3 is TGTGCCATCAGTGATAGGGGACAGGGAAATCAGCCCCAGCATTTT. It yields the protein CAISDRGQGNQPQHF.